Each of the 23 T cell receptor beta chains below was sequenced from the same sample in a study of blood T cell repertoires in COVID-19. Data came from immunoSEQ multiplex PCR; TCRdb stores just in-frame clones and leaves some out. The data contain some 150,000 clones, 70% to 90% of them singletons. The material sequenced was peripheral blood. The receptors shown here come from a woman aged 40 to 50 with active or convalescent COVID-19.

This clone was recorded once. The chain carries TRBV7-9 and TRBJ1-5; D unclear. Germline loops: CDR1 SEHNR, CDR2 FQNEAQ (reference sequence). V lost 3 bases to trimming and J lost 4 bases, with 4 bases between them. CDR3 length: 12 amino acids. In DNA form, the CDR3 reads TGTGCCAGCAGCTTTTATAATCAGCCCCAGCATTTT. Protein sequence: CASSFYNQPQHF. The full variable domain, with the rest looked up from reference TRBV7-9 and TRBJ1-5, is DTGVSQNPRHKITKRGQNVTFRCDPISEHNRLYWYRQTLGQGPEFLTYFQNEAQLEKSRLLSDRFSAERPKGSFSTLEIQRTEQGDSAMYLCASSFYNQPQHFGDGTRLSIL.

The chain uses TRBV5-1 and TRBJ1-2; D not resolved. Trimming left V 1 base short and J 2 bases short, with 9 bases between. The CDR3 sequence is 14 residues long. Per germline, CDR1 SGHRS and CDR2 YFSETQ. The CDR3 DNA is TGCGCCAGCAGCTTGTCGGGTAGGAACTATGGCTACACCTTC. It yields the protein CASSLSGRNYGYTF.

This chain uses TRBV7-9 with TRBJ1-2; 9 bases match TRBD1. V was clipped by 4 bases and J by 4 bases; unmatched bases: 10. CDR1 is SEHNR and CDR2 is FQNEAQ in the germline V gene (reference sequence). The CDR3 consists of 16 residues. The DNA for the CDR3 is TGTGCCAGCAGCTCACGAGGGACAGGGAATCCCTATGGCTACACCTTC. Encoded protein: CASSSRGTGNPYGYTF.

This chain uses TRBV5-1 with TRBJ1-1; D may be TRBD1 (6 bases). CDR1 and CDR2 from the germline V gene are SGHRS and YFSETQ. The CDR3 covers 15 residues. V was clipped by 2 bases and J by 8 bases, with 19 bases between them. The CDR3 region is CASSFRDTLVREAFF. The CDR3, as DNA: TGCGCCAGCAGCTTCCGGGACACCCTTGTTAGGGAAGCTTTCTTT.

V gene TRBV28 combines with J gene TRBJ1-1; 9 nucleotides align to TRBD1. The germline V gene encodes CDR1 MDHEN and CDR2 SYDVKM. The CDR3 has 13 amino acids. V lost 3 bases and J lost 10; bases outside the gene matches: 6. This chain's CDR3 is CASSFRDRVGAFF. CDR3 sequence (DNA): TGTGCCAGCAGTTTCCGGGACAGGGTGGGAGCTTTCTTT.

The V and J genes are TRBV18 and TRBJ1-6, with D unclear. Germline assignment: CDR1 KGHSH and CDR2 LQKENI. Trimming cost V 0 bases and J 8 bases, with 11 bases left between them. The CDR3 is 15 amino acids. CDR3 in DNA: TGTGCCAGCTCACCACCGGAAAACAGTTATTCACCCCTCCACTTT. Translating it yields CASSPPENSYSPLHF.

CDR3 residues: CASSLADGIQGTEAFF. In DNA form, the CDR3 reads TGCGCCAGCAGCTTGGCGGATGGGATTCAGGGCACTGAAGCTTTCTTT. The gene calls are TRBV5-1 and TRBJ1-1; D is possibly TRBD1 (5 bases). Trimming left V 0 bases short and J 4 bases short, with 16 bases between. Germline assignment: CDR1 SGHRS and CDR2 YFSETQ. There are 16 residues in the CDR3.

This rearrangement joins TRBV24-1 to TRBJ2-1, with 8 nucleotides matching TRBD2. The CDR3 consists of 16 residues. Germline V lookup: CDR1 KGHDR, CDR2 SFDVKD. The ends lost 1 base at V and 6 bases at J; junction bases unmatched: 7. In DNA form, the CDR3 reads TGTGCCACCAGTGATTTCGCCACTAGCGGCGTCAATGAGCAGTTCTTC. Protein product: CATSDFATSGVNEQFF.

The chain combines TRBV11-2 with TRBJ2-7; D is uncertain. This CDR3 has 13 residues. The germline V gene has CDR1 SGHAT and CDR2 FQNNGV. V lost 0 bases, J lost 6 bases, and 9 bases lay in between. This CDR3 reads CASSLESGSEQYF. In DNA form, the CDR3 reads TGTGCCAGCAGCTTAGAATCGGGTAGCGAGCAGTACTTC.

V usage is TRBV15 and J usage is TRBJ1-5; TRBD1 matches at 8 bases. V lost 3 bases, J lost 2 bases, and 3 bases stayed unmatched. Germline CDR1 and CDR2: LNHNV and YYDKDF (reference sequence). This CDR3 spans 15 amino acids. CDR3 residues: CATSRDRAGNQPQHF. The DNA of the CDR3 is TGTGCCACCAGCAGGGACAGGGCAGGCAATCAGCCCCAGCATTTT.

This chain joins TRBV3-1 (or the pseudogene TRBV3-2) and TRBJ1-5; D remains unclear. Looked up from germline, CDR1 is LGHDT and CDR2 is YNNKEL (reference sequence). The CDR3 extends over 16 amino acids. The V end lost 5 bases, the J end lost 4 bases, and 18 bases lay between the germline ends. CDR3 sequence reads: CASSYRPGIRNQPQHF. DNA of the CDR3: TGTGCCAGCAGCTATCGACCCGGGATAAGGAATCAGCCCCAGCATTTT.

The CDR3 loop is CASSSAGGGYYEQYF. DNA of the CDR3: TGTGCCAGCAGTTCCGCGGGGGGTGGGTACTACGAGCAGTACTTC. The genes are TRBV6-5 and TRBJ2-7; 8 nucleotides line up with TRBD2. The V gene's germline CDR1 is MNHEY and CDR2 SVGAGI. This CDR3 is built from 15 residues. Unmatched junction bases numbered 8, after V lost 4 bases and J lost 3 bases.

CDR3 sequence reads: CASSLSSYEQYF. The CDR3 coding sequence is TGTGCCAGCAGCCTAAGCTCCTACGAGCAGTACTTC. The chain carries TRBV28 and TRBJ2-7; D is undetermined. Trimming took off 6 bases at V and 0 bases at J, with 6 bases between the two ends. The CDR3 length is 12 residues. Germline V gene lookup returns CDR1 MDHEN and CDR2 SYDVKM. Full variable domain (remainder filled in from reference TRBV28 and TRBJ2-7): DVKVTQSSRYLVKRTGEKVFLECVQDMDHENMFWYRQDPGLGLRLIYFSYDVKMKEKGDIPEGYSVSREKKERFSLILESASTNQTSMYLCASSLSSYEQYFGPGTRLTVT.

The chain recombines TRBV27 with TRBJ1-5; D not certain. Germline CDR1 is MNHEY and CDR2 is SMNVEV (reference sequence). There are 13 residues in the CDR3. Trimming removed 5 bases at V and 5 bases at J, with 10 bases between. As DNA, the CDR3 is TGTGCCAGCAGTAGACGGGAGGATCAGCCCCAGCATTTT. It encodes CASSRREDQPQHF.

This sequence joins TRBV30 and TRBJ2-7; 12 positions agree with TRBD2. The CDR3 extends over 15 amino acids. V was clipped by 3 bases and J by 5 bases; unmatched bases: 8. Germline assignment: CDR1 GTSNPN and CDR2 SVGIG (reference sequence). The CDR3 nucleotides read TGTGCCTGGAGGACTAGCGGGAGCGGGAAGAACGAGCAGTACTTC. Protein: CAWRTSGSGKNEQYF.

The chain joins TRBV21-1 to TRBJ1-4; TRBD1, as called in the table, went unchecked against the DNA. TRBV21-1 is labeled a pseudogene. The CDR3 spans 17 residues. The CDR3 region has the DNA TGTGCCAGCGGGACCGGGACAGGGATTGCAACTAATGAAAAACTGTTTTTT. Protein sequence: CASGTGTGIATNEKLFF.

This clone was found a few times. The chain carries TRBV19 and TRBJ1-4, with D unclear. V was clipped by 2 bases and J by 10 bases, with 11 bases between them. The CDR3 has 13 amino acids. From germline, CDR1 is LNHDA and CDR2 SQIVND (reference sequence). CDR3 sequence reads: CASSITERSKLFF. The CDR3 coding sequence is TGTGCCAGTAGTATAACGGAGCGGTCAAAACTGTTTTTT.

The chain recombines TRBV27 with TRBJ1-4, with D hard to call. Deletions cut 1 base from V and 8 bases from J, with 8 bases between. CDR1 is MNHEY and CDR2 is SMNVEV in the germline V gene (reference sequence). The CDR3 spans 13 residues. CDR3 bases: TGTGCCAGCAGTTTATTTAGTCGGGAAAAACTGTTTTTT. This translates into CASSLFSREKLFF.

The chain is built from TRBV13 and TRBJ1-1, with D perhaps TRBD1 (5 bases). The germline CDR1 and CDR2 sequences are PRHDT and FYEKMQ (reference sequence). V was cut by 1 base and J by 7 bases, with 10 bases left in between. The CDR3 totals 13 residues. This CDR3 is CASSLEFGGEAFF. The CDR3 region has the DNA TGTGCCAGCAGCTTAGAATTCGGGGGTGAAGCTTTCTTT. Based on the CDR3 plus reference TRBV13 and TRBJ1-1, the full variable domain is AAGVIQSPRHLIKEKRETATLKCYPIPRHDTVYWYQQGPGQDPQFLISFYEKMQSDKGSIPDRFSAQQFSDYHSELNMSSLELGDSALYFCASSLEFGGEAFFGQGTRLTVV.

The chain links TRBV10-1 to TRBJ2-1, with D hard to call. CDR1 WNHNN and CDR2 SYGVQD come from the germline V gene (reference sequence). The germline V and J ends were trimmed by 0 bases and 4 bases, with 7 bases remaining between them. The CDR3 contains 14 residues. CDR3 sequence (DNA): TGCGCCAGCAGTGAGTCGAGTTATTACAATGAGCAGTTCTTC. Its protein is CASSESSYYNEQFF.

This clone was counted a single time. This chain links TRBV18 with TRBJ1-2; D might be TRBD1 (6 bases). Trimming shortened V by 3 bases and J by 2 bases, and 13 bases separated the two germline ends. The CDR3 contains 15 residues. Looked up from germline, CDR1 is KGHSH and CDR2 is LQKENI. In DNA, the CDR3 is TGTGCCAGCTCACCGAGTCAACAGGGAAACTATGGCTACACCTTC. This codes for CASSPSQQGNYGYTF.

The V gene is TRBV11-2, the J gene TRBJ2-1, with 10 bases matching TRBD2. Germline values: CDR1 SGHAT, CDR2 FQNNGV. With V trimmed by 5 bases and J by 3 bases, 10 bases remained unmatched. The CDR3 covers 17 residues. This chain's CDR3 is CASSPARTSGLYNEQFF. In DNA form, the CDR3 reads TGTGCCAGCAGCCCCGCCAGGACTAGCGGCCTCTACAATGAGCAGTTCTTC.

The rearrangement joins TRBV7-9 to TRBJ2-2; D is perhaps TRBD2 (6 bases). The V end was cut by 3 bases, the J end by 5 bases, with 13 bases between. CDR1 is SEHNR and CDR2 is FQNEAQ in the germline V gene (reference sequence). There are 15 residues in the CDR3. CDR3 coding DNA: TGTGCCAGCAGCTTTAGGGACTTGAGGACCGGGGAGCTGTTTTTT. It is translated as CASSFRDLRTGELFF.